This T cell receptor beta chain was identified during a study of beta chain features in type 1 diabetes. General study findings and limits: Among patients with Type 1 diabetes, TCRB CDR3s were moderately but significantly shorter in every one of the four CD4+ subsets.

Since all of the isolated RNA was reverse transcribed, expressed TCRB transcripts were what got sequenced. Method: immunoSEQ multiplex PCR; TCRdb's copy keeps in-frame clones and lacks some. Here the sample spans a few hundred thousand clones, over 9.5% being singletons. The CDR3 has 13 residues. The germline gives CDR1 SGHTA, CDR2 FQGNSA. V was pared by 5 bases and J by 4 bases, with 2 bases of the junction left unmatched. Turning to this clone: Its target is unknown.

The authors sorted CD4+ naive, central memory, regulatory and stem cell-like memory cells via CD45RO/CCR7/CD25/CD127/CD95/CD27. The chain couples TRBV7-2 to TRBJ2-5; TRBD1 matches at 9 bases. The sequence was collected from a man in his late teens or twenties in good health. Source material: naive CD4+ T cells from blood. The CDR3 bases are TGTGCCAGCAGCCGGACAGGGGTAGAGACCCAGTACTTC. Translating gives CASSRTGVETQYF.